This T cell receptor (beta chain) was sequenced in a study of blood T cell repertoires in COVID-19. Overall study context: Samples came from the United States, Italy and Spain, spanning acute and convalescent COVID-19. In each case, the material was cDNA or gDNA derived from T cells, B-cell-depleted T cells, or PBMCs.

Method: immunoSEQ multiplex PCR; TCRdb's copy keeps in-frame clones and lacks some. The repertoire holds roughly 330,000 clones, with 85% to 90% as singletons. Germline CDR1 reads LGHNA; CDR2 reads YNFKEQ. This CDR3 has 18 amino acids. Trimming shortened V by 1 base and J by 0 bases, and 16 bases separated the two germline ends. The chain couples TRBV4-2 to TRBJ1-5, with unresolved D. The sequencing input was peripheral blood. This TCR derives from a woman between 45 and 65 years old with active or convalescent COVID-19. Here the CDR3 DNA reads TGTGCCAGCAGCCAAGGCGGGGTCAGCAGATATAGCAATCAGCCCCAGCATTTT. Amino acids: CASSQGGVSRYSNQPQHF.